The present entry profiles one TCR beta chain with its context. Its antigen specificity is not known. Base quality data are lacking; no much larger clone is found one base away. This specimen belongs to a study of blood T cell repertoires in COVID-19 (TCRdb year 2020). Study-wide context: Collaborator samples came from the United States, Italy and Spain and covered acute and convalescent phases of COVID-19. The material from the prospective study consisted of cDNA or gDNA derived from T cells, B-cell-depleted T cells, or PBMCs. Subjects who had been exposed to COVID-19, were actively infected with it, or had recovered from it provided the deeply sampled blood TCRbeta repertoires that made up the dataset. A freely available public database, intended as a resource for researchers studying the immune response to SARS-CoV-2, is where the repertoires were released. The samples were drawn from the first 160 participants of the ongoing ImmuneRACE study and from some 1,300 subjects provided by 6 global collaborators. A de-identified subject ID, COVID-19 status, age in years and sex were almost always included in the sample metadata. Where available, HLA class I and class II types were taken from metadata supplied by the sample provider and were not determined by assay-based typing. What the authors observed across the whole study: Clinical and demographic metadata were provided uncurated, with the amount varying by source and participant.

V is pared back by 4 bases and J by 7 bases, with 19 bases lying between the germline termini. From the germline V gene, CDR1 is SQVTM and CDR2 is ANQGSEA. The CDR3 sequence holds 14 residues, the cysteine and phenylalanine included. The sequence is cut down to CDR3 DNA, 42 bases in frame from base 1. TCRbeta CDR3 regions were amplified from genomic DNA by means of the immunoSEQ Assay, a bias-controlled multiplex PCR. Per the original workflow: The number of nucleated cells in each sample was estimated by amplification of reference gene primers within the assay. Sequence reads were collapsed and filtered to measure the absolute abundance of every unique TCRbeta CDR3 rearrangement. For each sample, productive Simpson clonality was calculated as the square root of Simpson's diversity index across productive rearrangements. This immuneACCESS table, as held by TCRdb, lists in-frame sequences with V and J called but not all clones. Of the missing ones, under half trace to an unresolved V gene in checked studies; the others have no known cause. That table furnishes V, J and clone size, whereas the DNA furnished D and trimming. The sample data list 250,000 to 400,000 clones, and 70% to 90% of these were observed just once. 1.6% of the sample rests with the top ten.

At one collaborating source in Seattle, patients were enrolled during active infection and were followed longitudinally through the course of disease. Whole blood was collected in K2EDTA tubes by collaborating institutions according to the institutions' own protocols. For TCRbeta analysis, collaborators shipped samples as frozen whole blood, isolated PBMCs, or DNA extracted from either of those sample types. This receptor chain uses TRBV29-1 and TRBJ1-2; no confident D gene assignment can be made. Sequencing input: peripheral blood. The sequence came from a woman between 25 and 40 years old with COVID-19, enrolled during active disease. The nucleotide sequence reads TGCAGCGTTGGGCTCGGCCTCGGGATGCGTGGCTACACCTTC. Translation gives CSVGLGLGMRGYTF. Where the CDR3 stops, the reference TRBV29-1 and TRBJ1-2 genes take over; the full variable domain is SAVISQKPSRDICQRGTSLTIQCQVDSQVTMMFWYRQQPGQSLTLIATANQGSEATYESGFVIDKFPISRPNLTFSTLTVSNMSPEDSSIYLCSVGLGLGMRGYTFGSGTRLTVV.